The sequence of this TCR beta chain was determined in a study of OX40 agonist ivuxolimab in advanced cancers. Whole-study context: Patients received ivuxolimab, an agonistic anti-OX40 (CD134) antibody. Allowance was made for prior anti-PD-1, anti-PD-L1 or anti-CTLA-4 therapy, and 35% to 40% had some. Patients in the trial were receiving intravenous ivuxolimab every 2 weeks, at doses of 0.01 to 10 mg/kg. Study-wide results and limits: Not determined was the antigen specificity of the expanded peripheral T cells.

TCRdb's table, derived via immunoSEQ multiplex PCR, lists solely in-frame clones and lacks some. The sample lists almost 80,000 clones, 84% seen once, with around 25% in the top ten. Concerning this clone: Its specificity is not known.

The CDR3 runs 12 residues. CDR1 and CDR2 (germline): SQVTM, ANQGSEA. The chain has TRBV29-1 and TRBJ2-5, with unresolved D. The J call may be incorrect, as the DNA end agrees better with TRBJ2-7. The sample here was CD4+ or CD8+ T cells sorted from blood, taken in a trial of the OX40 agonist ivuxolimab. The TCR comes from an adult with an advanced solid tumor such as melanoma, head and neck, liver or kidney cancer. CDR3 sequence: CSVEITTYEQYF. DNA for the CDR3: TGCAGCGTTGAAATCACGACCTACGAGCAGTACTTC.